A single sample is the source of the 23 T cell receptor beta chains below, sequenced in a study of CD4+ T cells in melanoma. The repertoire was sequenced with immunoSEQ multiplex PCR; TCRdb's copy has only in-frame clones and lacks some. The table lists some 110,000 clones, about 92% of them singletons. The sample was peripheral blood. These receptors originate from a human donor with melanoma.

This clone was recorded only once. The chain combines TRBV5-6 with TRBJ2-3, with 7 bases matching TRBD2. CDR3 length: 17 residues. Trimming removed 4 bases from V and 0 bases from J; junction bases left unmatched: 11. CDR1 SGHDT and CDR2 YYEEEE come from the germline V gene. CDR3 in DNA: TGTGCCAGCAGCGTAATTCAGCGGGGCCCTAGCACAGATACGCAGTATTTT. Translated: CASSVIQRGPSTDTQYF.

The chain employs TRBV5-1 and TRBJ1-5, with D hard to call. Germline V lookup: CDR1 SGHRS, CDR2 YFSETQ. The CDR3 contains 15 residues. V was shortened by 0 bases and J by 2 bases, with 9 bases between the two germline ends. The CDR3 DNA is TGCGCCAGCAGCTTGGAGGGAATAGGCAATCAGCCCCAGCATTTT. This sequence encodes CASSLEGIGNQPQHF.

This sequence joins TRBV5-5 and TRBJ1-2; D is undetermined. The V end was cut by 0 bases, the J end by 6 bases, with 6 bases between. Germline V CDR1 and CDR2: SGHKS, YYEKEE (reference sequence). This CDR3 is built from 12 residues. The CDR3 bases are TGTGCCAGCAGCTTGGACACCCATGGCTACACCTTC. It is translated as CASSLDTHGYTF.

The CDR3: CASSAQHSPLHF. The CDR3 nucleotides are TGTGCCAGCAGTGCCCAACATTCACCCCTCCACTTT. The chain uses TRBV6-1 and TRBJ1-6; D is uncertain. Germline CDR1 reads MNHNS; CDR2 reads SASEGT. Trimming stripped 4 bases from V and 8 bases from J, with 6 bases between. This CDR3 is 12 amino acids long.

The chain joins TRBV4-2 to TRBJ2-4, with 16 bases aligning to TRBD2. This CDR3 is 16 amino acids long. V lost 5 bases, J lost 7 bases, and 5 bases stayed unmatched. CDR1 is LGHNA and CDR2 is YNFKEQ in the germline V gene. Written as DNA, the CDR3 is TGTGCCAGCAGCTATGGGACTAGCGGGGGGGCTAACATTCAGTACTTC. This gives the protein CASSYGTSGGANIQYF.

The genes are TRBV10-3 and TRBJ2-1; TRBD1 matches at 7 bases. The V gene's germline CDR1 is ENHRY and CDR2 SYGVKD. Trimming removed 0 bases from V and 5 bases from J; junction bases left unmatched: 4. The length of the CDR3 is 15 residues. CDR3 bases: TGTGCCATCAGTGAGTCCCGACAGGGTAACAATGAGCAGTTCTTC. Amino acid sequence: CAISESRQGNNEQFF.

The rearrangement joins TRBV2 to TRBJ1-1; 9 positions agree with TRBD1. In germline, CDR1 is SNHLY, CDR2 FYNNEI. The J segment lost 7 bases and the V segment lost 6 bases, leaving 9 bases of the junction unmatched. This CDR3 is 14 amino acids long. The CDR3 loop reads CASRVQQGAFEAFF. In DNA form, the CDR3 reads TGTGCCAGCAGGGTTCAACAGGGGGCATTTGAAGCTTTCTTT. The whole variable domain, filled in from reference TRBV2 and TRBJ1-1, reads EPEVTQTPSHQVTQMGQEVILRCVPISNHLYFYWYRQILGQKVEFLVSFYNNEISEKSEIFDDQFSVERPDGSNFTLKIRSTKLEDSAMYFCASRVQQGAFEAFFGQGTRLTVV.

CDR3 residues: CASSLGGEETQYF. CDR3 DNA: TGTGCCAGCAGCTTAGGAGGGGAGGAGACCCAGTACTTC. The chain employs TRBV5-4 and TRBJ2-5, with TRBD2 as a possible D gene (6 bases). Germline assignment: CDR1 SGHNT and CDR2 YYREEE (reference sequence). CDR3 length: 13 residues. V was trimmed by 2 bases and J by 5 bases, leaving 10 bases between them.

The chain recombines TRBV4-1 with TRBJ2-1; possible D gene TRBD1, 6 bases. Germline loops: CDR1 MGHRA, CDR2 YSYEKL. The CDR3 has 15 amino acids. V lost 4 bases, J lost 4 bases, and 14 bases lay in between. CDR3 residues: CASSPSRDTYNEQFF. Here the CDR3 DNA reads TGCGCCAGCAGCCCTAGCCGGGACACGTACAATGAGCAGTTCTTC.

The chain recombines TRBV20-1 with TRBJ2-1; D ambiguous. The CDR3 length is 11 residues. Germline CDR1 reads DFQATT; CDR2 reads SNEGSKA (reference sequence). With 4 bases removed from V and 4 bases from J, the gap between germline ends came to 5 bases. DNA for the CDR3: TGCAGTGCTACCGGGTACAATGAGCAGTTCTTC. It codes for CSATGYNEQFF.

This clone was counted once. V gene TRBV5-5 combines with J gene TRBJ1-5; D might be TRBD1 (6 bases). The germline gives CDR1 SGHKS, CDR2 YYEKEE (reference sequence). With 5 bases removed from V and 3 bases from J, the gap between germline ends came to 15 bases. The CDR3 has 15 amino acids. CDR3 DNA: TGTGCCAGCAGTCGTACAGGGCGGAACAATCAGCCCCAGCATTTT. Translating gives CASSRTGRNNQPQHF. The full variable domain, completed using reference TRBV5-5 and TRBJ1-5, is DAGVTQSPTHLIKTRGQQVTLRCSPISGHKSVSWYQQVLGQGPQFIFQYYEKEERGRGNFPDRFSARQFPNYSSELNVNALLLGDSALYLCASSRTGRNNQPQHFGDGTRLSIL.

The count of this clone is one. V usage is TRBV5-4 and J usage is TRBJ2-4, with a weak D call TRBD1 (6 bases). The CDR3 totals 14 residues. V shed 0 bases and J shed 10 bases, with 14 bases lying between them. CDR1 SGHNT and CDR2 YYREEE come from the germline V gene (reference sequence). Here the CDR3 reads CASSLETGLRIQYF. The CDR3 region has the DNA TGTGCCAGCAGCTTGGAGACAGGCCTGAGGATTCAGTACTTC.

The chain joins TRBV5-1 to TRBJ1-4; possibly TRBD1 for D (5 bases). This CDR3 has 14 residues. Looked up from germline, CDR1 is SGHRS and CDR2 is YFSETQ. V dropped 4 bases and J dropped 4 bases, with 11 bases sitting between them. For the CDR3, the DNA is TGCGCCAGCAGCCAGGGTACACTTAATGAAAAACTGTTTTTT. This encodes CASSQGTLNEKLFF. The complete variable domain, with remaining parts taken from reference TRBV5-1 and TRBJ1-4, reads KAGVTQTPRYLIKTRGQQVTLSCSPISGHRSVSWYQQTPGQGLQFLFEYFSETQRNKGNFPGRFSGRQFSNSRSEMNVSTLELGDSALYLCASSQGTLNEKLFFGSGTQLSVL.

The chain is built from TRBV29-1 and TRBJ1-2; 10 bases are shared with TRBD1. The CDR3 has 13 amino acids. The germline V gene has CDR1 SQVTM and CDR2 ANQGSEA. The trim removed 6 bases at V and 4 bases at J, leaving 5 bases unmatched. The CDR3 reads CSVGTGEIYGYTF. CDR3 sequence (DNA): TGCAGCGTGGGGACAGGGGAAATCTATGGCTACACCTTC.

V and J are TRBV10-3 and TRBJ2-2; perhaps TRBD1 as D (5 bases). Germline-derived CDR1 and CDR2 are ENHRY and SYGVKD. V lost 4 bases and J 4 bases, leaving 10 bases between the germline ends. This CDR3 contains 14 residues. The CDR3 sequence: CAISGQISTGELFF. CDR3 sequence (DNA): TGTGCCATCAGTGGACAGATTTCCACCGGGGAGCTGTTTTTT.

This clone was seen a single time. The V and J genes are TRBV2 and TRBJ1-2; 11 bases are a match to TRBD1. CDR1 is SNHLY, CDR2 FYNNEI, per germline. The CDR3 is made up of 16 amino acids. J gave up 4 bases and V 4 bases, and 8 bases lay outside the gene matches. The CDR3 coding sequence is TGTGCCAGCAGTGGGACAGGGGGCGCGGGTGGCTATGGCTACACCTTC. This codes for CASSGTGGAGGYGYTF.

The chain carries TRBV11-2 and TRBJ2-7; 10 nucleotides agree with TRBD1. The V gene's germline CDR1 is SGHAT and CDR2 FQNNGV. The ends lost 3 bases at V and 5 bases at J; junction bases unmatched: 7. The CDR3 loop spans 15 amino acids. The DNA of the CDR3 is TGTGCCAGCAGCTTCCGACAGGGGGCAAGAGACGAGCAGTACTTC. Translating gives CASSFRQGARDEQYF.

The chain has TRBV7-3 and TRBJ2-2; D not resolved. V lost 5 bases and J 4 bases, leaving 5 bases between the germline ends. Germline CDR1 reads SGHTA; CDR2 reads FQGTGA. This CDR3 spans 12 amino acids. As DNA, the CDR3 is TGTGCCAGCAGCACGGGCACCGGGGAGCTGTTTTTT. Residues: CASSTGTGELFF.

This clone was detected only once. The CDR3 nucleotides are TGTGCCAGCAGTTCCACTAGAATGGTTTCCACAGATACGCAGTATTTT. It is translated as CASSSTRMVSTDTQYF. V gene TRBV27 combines with J gene TRBJ2-3, with a possible D match to TRBD2 (5 bases). This CDR3 spans 16 amino acids. Germline V gene sequence: CDR1 MNHEY, CDR2 SMNVEV (reference sequence). The V and J ends lost 4 bases and 2 bases respectively, with 16 bases between them.

This clone was seen a single time. This chain links TRBV9 with TRBJ2-5; no clear D gene. Trimming removed 3 bases from V and 4 bases from J, with 16 bases in between. CDR1 SGDLS and CDR2 YYNGEE come from the germline V gene. The CDR3 length is 15 residues. The CDR3 loop is CASSEEASFRETQYF. CDR3 bases: TGTGCCAGCAGCGAAGAGGCGTCCTTTCGAGAGACCCAGTACTTC.

The genes are TRBV4-3 and TRBJ2-7; D is unclear. This CDR3 has 13 residues. In germline, CDR1 is LGHNA, CDR2 YSLEER. V lost 0 bases, J lost 2 bases, and 5 bases lay in between. The CDR3 region is CASSQDRTYEQYF. CDR3 DNA: TGCGCCAGCAGCCAAGATAGGACCTACGAGCAGTACTTC.

In its sample, this clone was seen a few times. This chain joins TRBV7-2 and TRBJ1-2, with D perhaps TRBD1 (5 bases). The CDR3 sequence is 15 residues long. Trimming shortened V by 1 base and J by 6 bases, and 15 bases separated the two germline ends. Germline CDR1 reads SGHTA; CDR2 reads FQGNSA. The CDR3 reads CASSLVWQGSDGYTF. CDR3 DNA sequence: TGTGCCAGCAGCTTAGTATGGCAGGGCAGCGATGGCTACACCTTC.

V usage is TRBV27 and J usage is TRBJ1-1, with D perhaps matching TRBD1 (5 bases). Trimming pared 6 bases from V and 4 bases from J, leaving 12 bases between. The germline gives CDR1 MNHEY, CDR2 SMNVEV (reference sequence). CDR3 length equals 13 residues. CDR3 nucleotide sequence: TGTGCCAGCAGCCTACAGGTATTCACTGAAGCTTTCTTT. As protein: CASSLQVFTEAFF.